There are a few counts of the clone carrying this T cell receptor beta chain. Trimming left V 8 bases short and J 7 bases short, with 14 bases between. Germline-derived CDR1 and CDR2 are LNHNV and YYDKDF (reference sequence). CDR3 length: 12 residues. This sample is part of a study of molecular identifiers for immune sequencing clone quantification. Looking at the study overall: Five aliquots were made in replicates from the RNA of approximately 22,000 or 94,000 naive CD8 cells, and four were sequenced.

Library preparation followed earlier protocols using designated TCR primers. MiXCR, applied by TCRdb to the PCR reads, yields one record per CDR3 protein. The repertoire holds fewer than 350,000 distinct CDR3 sequences, with about 21% as singletons. The rearrangement joins TRBV15 to TRBJ1-1, with D maybe TRBD1 (5 bases). This TCR derives from a human donor in good health. Some libraries in this study had Jurkat cell RNA spiked in. The material sequenced was naive CD8+ T cells from blood, with Jurkat cell RNA spiked in. Stated subset: FACS-sorted CD8+CD4-CCR7+CD45RA+ naive T cells. The CDR3 protein is CATYPGTGEAFF. In DNA form, the CDR3 reads TGTGCCACCTACCCTGGGACGGGTGAAGCTTTCTTT.